This T cell receptor (beta chain) was retrieved from a study of cytomegalovirus exposure and HLA in healthy donors. Trimming took off 6 bases at V and 2 bases at J, with 12 bases between the two ends. Germline V gene sequence: CDR1 SGHVS, CDR2 FQNEAQ. The CDR3 contains 14 residues. This PCR relied on a set of 60 Vbeta primers and 13 Jbeta primers. Using immunoSEQ multiplex PCR, the repertoire was profiled, and TCRdb retains in-frame clones only, with some absent. The sample lists around 150,000 clones, around 80% occurring once. Material for sequencing was PBMCs. This clonotype originated in a man aged 25-45 years in good health and CMV-seronegative. The chain joins TRBV7-8 to TRBJ2-3, with D tentatively TRBD1 (6 bases). CDR3 bases: TGTGCCAGCAGTTTTGGACAGAACACAGATACGCAGTATTTT. This codes for CASSFGQNTDTQYF.